Listed below are T cell receptor beta chains from one sample, sequenced in a study of read filtering for tumor transcriptome and immune sequencing. TCRdb reprocessed the reads via MiXCR and lists one record per CDR3 protein. This repertoire shows approximately 140,000 distinct CDR3 sequences, 13% found once; its top ten account for more than 6.5%. The sequenced sample consisted of a population of CD138-negative cells sorted from bone marrow. These receptors all come from a donor at least 40 years old with multiple myeloma. Each CDR3 is given with its conserved first and last residue. The D gene is left open where the match is weak. Size is stated for part of the rows, as once, few or many counts, or as a class when the clone is expanded.

TRBV19	TRBJ2-3	few	TRBD2	TGTGCCAGTAGTCCTCTGGTACTAGCGGGAGGAGATACGCAGTATTTT	CASSPLVLAGGDTQYF
TRBV29-1	TRBJ2-7	many	TRBD1	TGCAGCGCCAGAGCGACAGGGGATTCCTACGAGCAGTACTTC	CSARATGDSYEQYF
TRBV9	TRBJ1-1	few	NA	TGTGCCAGCAGCGTAGGGCCGGAGACTGAAGCTTTCTTT	CASSVGPETEAFF
TRBV5-6	TRBJ2-1	NA	TRBD2	TGTGCCAGCAGCTGGAGGGCTAGCGGGAGACATGATGAGCAGTTCTTC	CASSWRASGRHDEQFF
TRBV19	TRBJ2-2	few	TRBD2	TGTGCCAGTAGTCCTCCGGTCCCCGGGACTAGAAGGACCGGGGAGCTGTTTTTT	CASSPPVPGTRRTGELFF
TRBV12-3/TRBV12-4	TRBJ2-7	many	NA	TGTGCCAGCAGTTTATATCCCTACGAGCAGTACTTC	CASSLYPYEQYF
TRBV18	TRBJ2-7	many	TRBD2	TGTGCCAGCTCACCCCCCCGAGGGCTAGCGGGAGGGAACGAGCAGTACTTC	CASSPPRGLAGGNEQYF
TRBV4-1	TRBJ1-1	NA	NA	TGCGCCAGCAGCCAAGGAAGGGGTCCCGAAGCTTTCTTT	CASSQGRGPEAFF
TRBV5-1	TRBJ2-1	many	TRBD2	TGCGCCAGCAGCTTGGATGGCGGGAGAAACTACAATGAGCAGTTCTTC	CASSLDGGRNYNEQFF
TRBV29-1	TRBJ1-1	many	TRBD1	TGCAGCGGAGGGGGGACAGGGGCCACTGAAGCTTTCTTT	CSGGGTGATEAFF
TRBV7-2	TRBJ2-5	many	NA	TGTGCCAGCAGCTTAGGATACAGGAGTCAAGGGGAGACCCAGTACTTC	CASSLGYRSQGETQYF
TRBV30	TRBJ2-7	many	TRBD1	TGTGCCTGGACCGCAGGGGGTAGCCGCTCCGCCGAGCAGTACTTC	CAWTAGGSRSAEQYF
TRBV4-1	TRBJ2-7	many	TRBD1	TGCGCCAGCAGCCACGGGACAGGAGCCTACGAGCAGTACTTC	CASSHGTGAYEQYF
TRBV23-1	TRBJ2-1	many	NA	TGCGCCAGCAGTCCGATAAAAGCGGGCCTCTACAATGAGCAGTTCTTC	CASSPIKAGLYNEQFF
TRBV12-3/TRBV12-4	TRBJ1-5	many	TRBD1	TGTGCCAGCAGTTCCAGGGGGATGAATCAGCCCCAGCATTTT	CASSSRGMNQPQHF
TRBV5-4	TRBJ2-7	many	TRBD2	TGTGCCAGCAGCGTTACTAGCGGGAGCCACGAGCAGTACTTC	CASSVTSGSHEQYF
TRBV20-1	TRBJ2-1	many	NA	TGCAGTGCTAGAGGGCGGTTAGGCGGTTACAATGAGCAGTTCTTC	CSARGRLGGYNEQFF
TRBV27	TRBJ2-7	many	NA	TGTGCCAGCAGCAACGACAGAGGCTACGAGCAGTACTTC	CASSNDRGYEQYF
TRBV18	TRBJ1-1	many	NA	TGTGCCAGCTCACCGGACAGACTAAACACTGAAGCTTTCTTT	CASSPDRLNTEAFF
TRBV2	TRBJ2-1	many	NA	TGTGCCAACTCGGGCTACAATGAGCAGTTCTTC	CANSGYNEQFF
TRBV10-3	TRBJ1-2	few	NA	TGTGCCATTCGCTACGGGTCCCTAGGCTACACCTTC	CAIRYGSLGYTF
TRBV4-1	TRBJ1-2	NA	NA	TGCGCCAGCAGCCAAGGGGCAGGCGAAGGCTACATCTTT	CASSQGAGEGYIF
TRBV6-6	TRBJ2-1	many	NA	TGTGCCAGCAGACTAAATAGCTATGAGCAGTTCTTC	CASRLNSYEQFF
TRBV12-3/TRBV12-4	TRBJ1-1	many	NA	TGTGCCAGCAGTTTAGCCCCTTCAGGATCGAACACTGAAGCTTTCTTT	CASSLAPSGSNTEAFF
TRBV7-3	TRBJ2-2	many	TRBD2	TGTGCCAGCAGCTGGGGACTAGCGGGAGTCGGGGAGCTGTTTTTT	CASSWGLAGVGELFF
TRBV7-2	TRBJ1-4	many	NA	TGTGCCAGCAGCCTAAGGCGTGCAACTAATGAAAAACTGTTTTTT	CASSLRRATNEKLFF
TRBV18	TRBJ2-1	NA	NA	TGTGCCAGCCCACCAACTATCACCGGGACCCTGGATGAGCAGTTCTTC	CASPPTITGTLDEQFF
TRBV6-6	TRBJ2-2	many	NA	TGTGCCAGCAGTTACCCCCTCGGGAAAACAGGGGAGCTGTTTTTT	CASSYPLGKTGELFF
TRBV20-1	TRBJ2-1	many	TRBD2	TGCAGTGCTAGATCCCGACTAGCGGAGACTTACAATGAGCAGTTCTTC	CSARSRLAETYNEQFF
TRBV3-1	TRBJ2-2	many	TRBD2	TGTGCCAGCAGGTCCGGGACTAGCGGGAAGAACACCGGGGAGCTGTTTTTT	CASRSGTSGKNTGELFF
TRBV11-2	TRBJ2-2	NA	TRBD2	TGTGCCAGCAGCAAAGAAGCGGGAATCACCGGGGAGCTGTTTTTT	CASSKEAGITGELFF
TRBV2	TRBJ2-2	many	TRBD2	TGTGCCAGCGGGAGCGGGAGGAACACCGGGGAGCTGTTTTTT	CASGSGRNTGELFF
TRBV7-2	TRBJ2-2	many	TRBD1	TGTGCCAGCAGCCCTAAAACCAGGGGGAGGAACACCGGGGAGCTGTTTTTT	CASSPKTRGRNTGELFF
TRBV20-1	TRBJ1-1	few	NA	TGCAGTGCTAGAGATAAGACAGGCCAAGCTTTCTTT	CSARDKTGQAFF
TRBV12-3/TRBV12-4	TRBJ2-2	few	NA	TGTGCCAGCCTCGCTGTCACCGGGGAGCTGTTTTTT	CASLAVTGELFF
TRBV25-1	TRBJ2-5	many	TRBD1	TGTGCCAGCAGTGCCACAGGGGTTGAGACCCAGTACTTC	CASSATGVETQYF
TRBV5-6	TRBJ2-7	many	TRBD2	TGTGCCAGCAGAGCGGGACGGCGACCCTACGAGCAGTACTTC	CASRAGRRPYEQYF
TRBV14	TRBJ1-4	many	NA	TGTGCCAGCAGTCAACGGCAGGCCATCGCCGAAAAACTGTTTTTT	CASSQRQAIAEKLFF
TRBV12-3/TRBV12-4	TRBJ2-1	many	NA	TGTGCCAGCAGTGGACCTTCGGCAAATGAGCAGTTCTTC	CASSGPSANEQFF
TRBV5-1	TRBJ2-1	NA	TRBD2	TGCGCCAGCAGCTCTCCTAGCGGGAGTGCCTATGAGCAGTTCTTC	CASSSPSGSAYEQFF
TRBV27	TRBJ2-1	NA	NA	TGTGCCAGCAGACCGGGCAATAGGGACTACAATGAGCAGTTCTTC	CASRPGNRDYNEQFF